These 25 T cell receptor beta chains were sequenced from one sample in a study of OX40 agonist ivuxolimab in advanced cancers. TCRdb keeps only in-frame clones here, not all; method: immunoSEQ multiplex PCR. The profile covers thousands of clones, with 50% to 70% appearing a single time and more than 45% taken by the ten largest. The sample consisted of CD4+ or CD8+ T cells sorted from blood, taken in a trial of the OX40 agonist ivuxolimab. The receptor set was obtained from an adult with an advanced solid tumor such as melanoma, head and neck, liver or kidney cancer.

This clone has just a few counts. This chain joins TRBV28 and TRBJ2-1; no firm D call. Looked up from germline, CDR1 is MDHEN and CDR2 is SYDVKM. V was trimmed by 1 base and J by 0 bases, leaving 10 bases between them. The CDR3 has 16 amino acids. The CDR3 DNA reads as TGTGCCAGCAGTTTATTAGTTGAATCCTCCTACAATGAGCAGTTCTTC. Its translation: CASSLLVESSYNEQFF.

The chain combines TRBV7-9 with TRBJ2-7; 10 bases line up with TRBD2. V dropped 3 bases and J dropped 1; count of bases not matched to a gene: 6. Germline-derived CDR1 and CDR2 are SEHNR and FQNEAQ (reference sequence). This CDR3 is built from 16 residues. The chain's CDR3 is CASSLLLAGASYEQYF. CDR3 bases: TGTGCCAGCAGCTTGCTTCTAGCGGGAGCATCCTACGAGCAGTACTTC. Drawing the rest from reference TRBV7-9 and TRBJ2-7, the complete variable domain is DTGVSQNPRHKITKRGQNVTFRCDPISEHNRLYWYRQTLGQGPEFLTYFQNEAQLEKSRLLSDRFSAERPKGSFSTLEIQRTEQGDSAMYLCASSLLLAGASYEQYFGPGTRLTVT.

This clone was picked up a small number of times. CDR3 residues: CASSDPRRYEQYF. The CDR3 DNA sequence: TGTGCCAGCAGCGACCCACGGCGTTACGAGCAGTACTTC. The chain has TRBV7-9 and TRBJ2-7; D not resolved. Per germline, CDR1 SEHNR and CDR2 FQNEAQ (reference sequence). The CDR3 contains 13 residues. Trimming cost V 5 bases and J 4 bases, with 12 bases left between them.

V gene TRBV9 combines with J gene TRBJ1-2; D not resolved. The V gene's germline CDR1 is SGDLS and CDR2 YYNGEE. V was pared by 3 bases and J by 1 base, with 7 bases between. The CDR3 runs to 13 residues. The CDR3: CASSGTDNYGYTF. CDR3 nucleotides: TGTGCCAGCAGCGGAACAGATAACTATGGCTACACCTTC.

This chain links TRBV4-1 with TRBJ2-2, with D maybe TRBD2 (6 bases). Trimming took 4 bases from V and 1 from J, leaving 10 bases between them. CDR1 and CDR2 from the germline V gene are MGHRA and YSYEKL. CDR3 length: 15 residues. The CDR3 here is CASSLGRGNTGELFF. The CDR3 region has the DNA TGCGCCAGCAGCCTGGGGCGGGGGAACACCGGGGAGCTGTTTTTT.

The chain recombines TRBV7-8 with TRBJ2-1; a weak D match, TRBD1 (6 bases). V was cut by 5 bases and J by 9 bases, with 14 bases left in between. This CDR3 is built from 13 residues. Germline V lookup: CDR1 SGHVS, CDR2 FQNEAQ. The CDR3 region has the DNA TGTGCCAGCAGCCTAGAGCCAGGGGCTGAGCAGTTCTTC. Protein product: CASSLEPGAEQFF.

This clone occurred a few times. The V gene is TRBV4-1, the J gene TRBJ1-2; TRBD1 is a possible D gene (5 bases). CDR3 length equals 13 residues. CDR1 is MGHRA and CDR2 is YSYEKL in the germline V gene. V gave up 3 bases and J gave up 8 bases, with 13 bases separating them. The CDR3 nucleotides are TGCGCCAGCAGCCAGGTAGACAGAAGCGGCTACACCTTC. It is translated as CASSQVDRSGYTF.

The genes are TRBV6-5 and TRBJ1-2, with no clear D. V lost 6 bases, J lost 0 bases, and 5 bases lay in between. Per germline, CDR1 MNHEY and CDR2 SVGAGI. The CDR3 loop spans 12 amino acids. The CDR3 DNA follows: TGTGCCAGCAGCAAATCTAACTATGGCTACACCTTC. Translated, it gives CASSKSNYGYTF.

This clone is judged hyperexpanded. The chain carries TRBV4-1 and TRBJ2-7; D may be TRBD1 (6 bases). The germline V gene encodes CDR1 MGHRA and CDR2 YSYEKL. The CDR3 spans 16 residues. Trimming removed 1 base at V and 0 bases at J, with 13 bases between. Written as DNA, the CDR3 is TGCGCCAGCAGCCAAGTGTCTACAGGGAGCTCCTACGAGCAGTACTTC. This sequence encodes CASSQVSTGSSYEQYF.

The V call is TRBV5-4, the J call TRBJ1-3; TRBD1 aligns across 9 bases. Germline V gene data show CDR1 as SGHNT and CDR2 as YYREEE (reference sequence). V gave up 4 bases and J gave up 2 bases; unmatched junction bases: 1. This CDR3 is built from 14 residues. The CDR3 protein is CASSRTGAGNTIYF. For the CDR3, the DNA is TGTGCCAGCAGCCGGACAGGGGCTGGAAACACCATATATTTT.

The rearrangement links TRBV19 to TRBJ1-1; TRBD1 might be the D (6 bases). CDR3 length: 13 residues. The germline V gene has CDR1 LNHDA and CDR2 SQIVND (reference sequence). Trimming removed 7 bases at V and 4 bases at J, with 13 bases between. The CDR3 region has the DNA TGTGCCAGTAAAATCCAGGGGAGCACTGAAGCTTTCTTT. It yields the protein CASKIQGSTEAFF. Combining the CDR3 with reference TRBV19 and TRBJ1-1 gives the whole variable domain DGGITQSPKYLFRKEGQNVTLSCEQNLNHDAMYWYRQDPGQGLRLIYYSQIVNDFQKGDIAEGYSVSREKKESFPLTVTSAQKNPTAFYLCASKIQGSTEAFFGQGTRLTVV.

The chain employs TRBV10-3 and TRBJ1-3; no firm D call. The CDR3 is made up of 14 amino acids. Germline lookup yields CDR1 ENHRY and CDR2 SYGVKD. With 2 bases removed from V and 4 bases from J, the gap between germline ends came to 9 bases. The CDR3 DNA is TGTGCCATCAGTGAGCTGGCGAGGGGAAACACCATATATTTT. Its translation is CAISELARGNTIYF.

This clone was seen a handful of times. The V and J genes are TRBV10-3 and TRBJ2-7; TRBD1 might be the D (6 bases). Per the germline V gene, CDR1 is ENHRY and CDR2 is SYGVKD. V was clipped by 0 bases and J by 5 bases, with 20 bases between them. This CDR3 is 17 amino acids long. The CDR3 DNA follows: TGTGCCATCAGTGAGTCTGGTAGGGTAAGGACAGCCCACGAGCAGTACTTC. Protein: CAISESGRVRTAHEQYF.

The chain uses TRBV2 and TRBJ1-6, with 7 bases matching TRBD1. The CDR3 has 16 amino acids. Per the germline V gene, CDR1 is SNHLY and CDR2 is FYNNEI. J gave up 2 bases and V 5 bases, and 6 bases lay outside the gene matches. CDR3 sequence reads: CASSIRDSAYNSPLHF. The CDR3 nucleotides read TGTGCCAGCAGTATCCGGGACAGCGCCTATAATTCACCCCTCCACTTT.

The chain has TRBV9 and TRBJ2-3; D may be TRBD2 (5 bases). Trimming took 2 bases from V and 1 from J, leaving 14 bases between them. The CDR3 loop spans 16 amino acids. Germline V gene lookup returns CDR1 SGDLS and CDR2 YYNGEE. In nucleotides, the CDR3 is TGTGCCAGCAGCGTCGCGGGTCGTCATGGCACAGATACGCAGTATTTT. Translation gives CASSVAGRHGTDTQYF.

This clone has a handful of counts. V usage is TRBV9 and J usage is TRBJ1-2, with TRBD1 matching 9 bases. This CDR3 region has 14 residues. The V gene's germline CDR1 is SGDLS and CDR2 YYNGEE. The ends lost 4 bases at V and 6 bases at J; junction bases unmatched: 7. The CDR3 DNA follows: TGTGCCAGCAGCACAGGGGGCGGGCTAGATGGCTACACCTTC. Protein: CASSTGGGLDGYTF.

This clone was recorded only once. The chain carries TRBV7-6 and TRBJ2-3; no clear D. Germline-derived CDR1 and CDR2 are SGHVS and FNYEAQ. V lost 5 bases and J lost 2, with 11 bases in between. The CDR3 covers 14 residues. The CDR3 spells CASSPRTNTDTQYF. The CDR3 DNA follows: TGTGCCAGCAGCCCTCGGACGAACACAGATACGCAGTATTTT.

The CDR3 nucleotides are TGTGCCAGCAGTGAGGGGGTCGCGGATACGCAGTATTTT. It is translated as CASSEGVADTQYF. The chain links TRBV7-9 to TRBJ2-3; the D gene is possibly TRBD1 (6 bases). The CDR3 consists of 13 residues. The V gene lost 6 bases and the J gene lost 6 bases, with 13 bases spanning the gap. Germline V CDR1 and CDR2: SEHNR, FQNEAQ (reference sequence). Full variable domain (rest looked up from reference TRBV7-9 and TRBJ2-3): DTGVSQNPRHKITKRGQNVTFRCDPISEHNRLYWYRQTLGQGPEFLTYFQNEAQLEKSRLLSDRFSAERPKGSFSTLEIQRTEQGDSAMYLCASSEGVADTQYFGPGTRLTVL.

The chain uses TRBV19 and TRBJ2-7; TRBD1 matches at 8 bases. The CDR3 spans 14 residues. Germline V gene data show CDR1 as LNHDA and CDR2 as SQIVND (reference sequence). V gave up 3 bases and J gave up 1 base; unmatched junction bases: 2. DNA of the CDR3: TGTGCCAGTAGTATGGGGACAGGTTCCTACGAGCAGTACTTC. This translates into CASSMGTGSYEQYF.

The chain carries TRBV10-3 and TRBJ1-3; tentatively, D is TRBD1 (5 bases). The CDR3 is 15 residues long. Germline CDR1 reads ENHRY; CDR2 reads SYGVKD. The V gene lost 5 bases and the J gene lost 0 bases, with 11 bases spanning the gap. The CDR3 DNA reads TGTGCCATCAGTCCGGACACGAACTCTGGAAACACCATATATTTT. This sequence encodes CAISPDTNSGNTIYF.

This clone was detected once. The chain has TRBV7-9 and TRBJ1-3, with D tentatively TRBD1 (6 bases). This CDR3 spans 15 amino acids. Germline V gives CDR1 SEHNR, CDR2 FQNEAQ (reference sequence). The germline V and J ends were trimmed by 5 bases and 4 bases, with 15 bases remaining between them. CDR3 sequence (DNA): TGTGCCAGCAGCGACATTATAGGGGGGGGAAACACCATATATTTT. Translated, it gives CASSDIIGGGNTIYF.

V usage is TRBV11-2 and J usage is TRBJ2-1; tentatively, D is TRBD2 (5 bases). The V end was cut by 2 bases, the J end by 2 bases, with 10 bases between. This CDR3 has 15 amino acids. From germline, CDR1 is SGHAT and CDR2 FQNNGV. The CDR3 here is CASSLSSGAYNEQFF. The DNA for the CDR3 is TGTGCCAGCAGCTTATCCAGCGGTGCCTACAATGAGCAGTTCTTC.

The V call is TRBV6-9, the J call TRBJ2-5, with D perhaps TRBD2 (6 bases). V was pared by 3 bases and J by 14 bases, with 16 bases between. The CDR3 consists of 12 residues. The V gene's germline CDR1 is MNHGY and CDR2 SVAAGI. The chain's CDR3 is CASSYFGGGQYF. The CDR3 nucleotides are TGTGCCAGCAGTTACTTTGGGGGAGGCCAATACTTC.

There are a few counts of this clone. V is TRBV4-1 and J is TRBJ1-1; 8 nucleotides line up with TRBD1. The CDR3 loop spans 15 amino acids. V lost 2 bases to trimming and J lost 7 bases; unmatched junction nucleotides: 9. Germline V gene lookup returns CDR1 MGHRA and CDR2 YSYEKL. In nucleotides, the CDR3 is TGCGCCAGCAGCCAATGGACAGGGCTAGAGGGTGAAGCTTTCTTT. This gives the protein CASSQWTGLEGEAFF.

The table lists this clone with a few counts. V and J are TRBV7-3 and TRBJ2-2, with D perhaps TRBD1 (7 bases). This CDR3 contains 15 residues. Trimming stripped 5 bases from V and 7 bases from J, with 17 bases between. In germline, CDR1 is SGHTA, CDR2 FQGTGA. The CDR3 is CASSPKGAGIGELFF. CDR3 nucleotide sequence: TGTGCCAGCAGCCCAAAGGGGGCGGGAATCGGGGAGCTGTTTTTT.